Shown below are 13 T cell receptor beta chains from a single sample sequenced in a study of neurological immune-mediated disorders. TCRdb reprocessed the 5' RACE reads via MiXCR and lists one record per CDR3 protein. Seen here are more than 75,000 distinct CDR3 sequences, 3.5% observed once, and the top ten hold about 2.9%. The specimen sequenced was PBMCs. The receptors were gathered from a woman aged 50 to 65 with multiple sclerosis.

This clonotype was counted ten times or more. CDR3 DNA sequence: TGCAGTGCAATACAGGGTGCCCCCCTCTCCGAGCAGTACTTC. Translating it yields CSAIQGAPLSEQYF. This chain joins TRBV20-1 and TRBJ2-7, with D possibly being TRBD1 (6 bases). The CDR3 spans 14 residues. V was cut by 6 bases and J by 6 bases, with 21 bases left in between. In germline, CDR1 is DFQATT, CDR2 SNEGSKA (reference sequence).

There are many counts of this clonotype. This chain uses TRBV7-2 with TRBJ1-1, with 7 bases that match TRBD1. The CDR3 contains 13 residues. From germline, CDR1 is SGHTA and CDR2 FQGNSA. Losses at the gene ends were 5 bases for V and 1 base for J; bases not matched to a gene: 1. This CDR3 reads CASSGDRNTEAFF. The CDR3 coding sequence is TGTGCCAGCAGCGGGGACAGGAACACTGAAGCTTTCTTT.

In its sample, this clonotype was seen many times. The rearrangement uses TRBV7-2 and TRBJ1-2, with D possibly TRBD1 on 6 matching bases. This CDR3 is built from 13 residues. CDR1 is SGHTA and CDR2 is FQGNSA in the germline V gene. Trimming pared 4 bases from V and 7 bases from J, leaving 13 bases between. CDR3 residues: CASSSRGYGGYTF. In nucleotides, the CDR3 is TGTGCCAGCAGCTCCAGGGGTTATGGTGGCTACACCTTC.

This clonotype was seen ten or more times. This chain uses TRBV20-1 with TRBJ2-5; perhaps TRBD2 as D (5 bases). With 3 bases removed from V and 5 bases from J, the gap between germline ends came to 19 bases. Germline V gene lookup returns CDR1 DFQATT and CDR2 SNEGSKA (reference sequence). This CDR3 is built from 15 residues. CDR3 loop: CSASPRSGMWETQYF. In DNA form, the CDR3 reads TGCAGTGCTAGTCCCAGGTCCGGGATGTGGGAGACCCAGTACTTC.

This clonotype was counted many times. This chain connects TRBV12-3 or TRBV12-4 to TRBJ1-5; tentative D call: TRBD1 (6 bases). Trimming took 2 bases from V and 6 from J, leaving 11 bases between them. The CDR3 has 14 amino acids. The CDR3 loop reads CASSLQGQFQPQHF. CDR3 in DNA: TGTGCCAGCAGTTTACAGGGGCAATTTCAGCCCCAGCATTTT.

This clonotype appeared many times. This chain uses TRBV7-8 with TRBJ2-7, with D perhaps TRBD1 (5 bases). CDR1 and CDR2 from the germline V gene are SGHVS and FQNEAQ. The CDR3 loop spans 15 amino acids. Between the trimmed V and J ends, which lost 1 base and 5 bases, there was a span of 15 bases. Here the CDR3 reads CASSLVRVGPDEQYF. The CDR3, as DNA: TGTGCCAGCAGCTTAGTCAGGGTTGGTCCCGACGAGCAGTACTTC.

This clonotype was seen many times. The chain links TRBV28 to TRBJ2-7, with TRBD1 matching over 11 bases. Germline lookup yields CDR1 MDHEN and CDR2 SYDVKM. J gave up 3 bases and V 2 bases, and 0 bases lay outside the gene matches. The CDR3 totals 14 residues. CDR3 residues: CASSLGTGGYEQYF. In DNA form, the CDR3 reads TGTGCCAGCAGTTTAGGGACAGGGGGCTACGAGCAGTACTTC.

This clonotype was recorded at least ten times. The chain employs TRBV4-3 and TRBJ1-3; no clear D gene. This CDR3 is built from 13 residues. The V gene lost 0 bases and the J gene lost 5 bases, with 5 bases spanning the gap. Germline-derived CDR1 and CDR2 are LGHNA and YSLEER. The CDR3, as DNA: TGCGCCAGCAGCCAAGATACGAGAAACACCATATATTTT. Translation: CASSQDTRNTIYF.

This clonotype came up many times. The chain joins TRBV29-1 to TRBJ1-1; 8 nucleotides align to TRBD1. Germline-derived CDR1 and CDR2 are SQVTM and ANQGSEA. V lost 0 bases and J lost 3; bases outside the gene matches: 9. This CDR3 is built from 16 residues. In nucleotides, the CDR3 is TGCAGCGTTGAAGAAGTACAGGGGGTCGGTTACACTGAAGCTTTCTTT. It translates to CSVEEVQGVGYTEAFF.

At least ten counts were recorded for this clonotype. The gene calls are TRBV18 and TRBJ2-7, with D tentatively TRBD1 (6 bases). CDR3 size: 13 residues. Looked up from germline, CDR1 is KGHSH and CDR2 is LQKENI. Trimming removed 3 bases at V and 2 bases at J, with 8 bases between. In DNA form, the CDR3 reads TGTGCCAGCTCACCTGGGACAACCTACGAGCAGTACTTC. It yields the protein CASSPGTTYEQYF.

This clonotype was observed at least ten times. The chain has TRBV20-1 and TRBJ1-6; no clear D. This CDR3 spans 13 amino acids. V lost 2 bases and J 6 bases, leaving 8 bases between the germline ends. CDR1 and CDR2 from the germline V gene are DFQATT and SNEGSKA (reference sequence). The CDR3 reads CSARPLINSPLHF. CDR3 in DNA: TGCAGTGCTAGACCCCTAATTAATTCACCCCTCCACTTT.

This clonotype was recorded at least ten times. The V gene is TRBV5-1, the J gene TRBJ2-5; 13 bases are a match to TRBD2. Germline loops: CDR1 SGHRS, CDR2 YFSETQ. The CDR3 is 16 residues long. V was pared by 5 bases and J by 1 base, with 5 bases of the junction left unmatched. The CDR3 coding sequence is TGCGCCAGCAGGCTGACTAGCGGGGGGACCCAAGAGACCCAGTACTTC. Residues: CASRLTSGGTQETQYF.

The J gene is TRBJ2-5, the V gene TRBV7-9; 11 bases agree with TRBD2. The CDR3 has 15 amino acids. V gave up 5 bases and J gave up 5 bases; unmatched junction bases: 7. The germline CDR1 and CDR2 sequences are SEHNR and FQNEAQ (reference sequence). CDR3 amino acids: CASSLSGGAEETQYF. In nucleotides, the CDR3 is TGTGCCAGCAGCCTTAGCGGGGGGGCCGAGGAGACCCAGTACTTC.